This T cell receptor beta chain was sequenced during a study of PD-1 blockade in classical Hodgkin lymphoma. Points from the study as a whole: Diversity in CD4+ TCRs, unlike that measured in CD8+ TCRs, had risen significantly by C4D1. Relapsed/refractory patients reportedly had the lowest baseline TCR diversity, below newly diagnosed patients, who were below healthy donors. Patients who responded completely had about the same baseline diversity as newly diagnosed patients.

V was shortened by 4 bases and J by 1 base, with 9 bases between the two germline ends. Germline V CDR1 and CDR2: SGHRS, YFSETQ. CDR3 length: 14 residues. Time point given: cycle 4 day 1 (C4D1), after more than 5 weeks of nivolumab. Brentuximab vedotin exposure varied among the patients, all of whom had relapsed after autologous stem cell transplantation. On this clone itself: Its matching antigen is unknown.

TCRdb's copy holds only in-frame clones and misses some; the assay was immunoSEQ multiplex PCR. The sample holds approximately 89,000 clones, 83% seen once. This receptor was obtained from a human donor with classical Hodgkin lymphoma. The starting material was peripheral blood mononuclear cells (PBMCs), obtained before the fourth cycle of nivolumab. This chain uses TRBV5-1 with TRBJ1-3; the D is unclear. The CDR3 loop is CASSSAGSGNTIYF. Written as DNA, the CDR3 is TGCGCCAGCAGCAGTGCGGGTTCTGGAAACACCATATATTTT. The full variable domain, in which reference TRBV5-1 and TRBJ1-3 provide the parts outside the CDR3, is KAGVTQTPRYLIKTRGQQVTLSCSPISGHRSVSWYQQTPGQGLQFLFEYFSETQRNKGNFPGRFSGRQFSNSRSEMNVSTLELGDSALYLCASSSAGSGNTIYFGEGSWLTVV.